This T cell receptor beta chain emerged from a study of lymphopenia after photon versus proton radiotherapy. Broader study findings: After the lymphocyte nadir, photon-treated repertoires showed oligoclonal expansion, especially of CD8+ Temra cells.

In this sample, this clone turned up once. Its antigen remains unknown. Here immunoSEQ multiplex PCR was the method, and the copy in TCRdb shows in-frame clones only, minus some. The sample shows 45,000 to 65,000 clones, 92% of them seen only once. V was shortened by 0 bases and J by 10 bases, with 10 bases between the two germline ends. CDR1 is LNHDA, CDR2 SQIVND, per germline (reference sequence). The CDR3 is 13 amino acids. The TCR originated in a woman between 40 and 55 years old with cholangiocarcinoma. Specimen: peripheral blood, collected from a patient treated with photon-based radiotherapy. The V call is TRBV19, the J call TRBJ2-1, with unresolved D. The CDR3 protein is CASSIESSVEQFF. The DNA of the CDR3 is TGTGCCAGTAGTATAGAGTCCTCGGTCGAGCAGTTCTTC.